Shown below are 23 T cell receptor beta chains from a single sample sequenced in a study of T cell responses to AZD1222 COVID-19 vaccine. Clones were sequenced by immunoSEQ multiplex PCR, and TCRdb holds only the in-frame ones, with some missing. The data contain more than 95,000 clones, around 83% of them singletons. The specimen comprised peripheral blood, sampled 28 days after the second AZD1222 dose. These receptors all stem from an adult who received the AZD1222 COVID-19 vaccine.

This chain connects TRBV7-2 to TRBJ1-1; 8 bases line up with TRBD1. CDR3 length equals 14 residues. CDR1 is SGHTA and CDR2 is FQGNSA in the germline V gene. The trim removed 5 bases at V and 4 bases at J, leaving 6 bases unmatched. DNA of the CDR3: TGTGCCAGCAGCCTGGGGACAGGCTCCACTGAAGCTTTCTTT. This codes for CASSLGTGSTEAFF.

The rearrangement joins TRBV6-5 to TRBJ1-1; TRBD1 is a possible D gene (6 bases). The CDR3 contains 15 residues. Trimming shortened V by 2 bases and J by 3 bases, and 13 bases separated the two germline ends. CDR1 is MNHEY, CDR2 SVGAGI, per germline. The CDR3, as DNA: TGTGCCAGCAGTTACCATACAGGGTGGTACACTGAAGCTTTCTTT. This codes for CASSYHTGWYTEAFF.

The chain couples TRBV10-3 to TRBJ2-5; D is perhaps TRBD1 or TRBD2 (5 bases each). The V and J ends lost 4 bases and 3 bases respectively, with 6 bases between them. Germline CDR1 ENHRY, CDR2 SYGVKD. CDR3 length: 12 residues. The chain's CDR3 is CAISGGEETQYF. The CDR3 nucleotides read TGTGCCATCAGTGGAGGGGAAGAGACCCAGTACTTC.

The CDR3 protein is CASSFRLAGDTDTQYF. The CDR3 bases are TGTGCCAGCAGCTTCCGACTAGCGGGAGACACAGATACGCAGTATTTT. The gene calls are TRBV7-2 and TRBJ2-3; 12 nucleotides align to TRBD2. There are 16 residues in the CDR3. V lost 3 bases to trimming and J lost 2 bases; unmatched junction nucleotides: 3. CDR1 and CDR2 from the germline V gene are SGHTA and FQGNSA.

This clone was picked up many times. J is TRBJ1-2 and V is TRBV10-1; D is uncertain. The CDR3 totals 13 residues. The germline gives CDR1 WNHNN, CDR2 SYGVQD (reference sequence). V was cut by 0 bases and J by 5 bases, with 7 bases left in between. CDR3 loop: CASSESARYGYTF. CDR3 nucleotide sequence: TGCGCCAGCAGTGAGTCCGCACGATATGGCTACACCTTC.

The chain recombines TRBV18 with TRBJ2-7; no clear D gene. From germline, CDR1 is KGHSH and CDR2 LQKENI. V lost 2 bases to trimming and J lost 5 bases, with 7 bases between them. The CDR3 is made up of 12 amino acids. CDR3 in DNA: TGTGCCAGCTCACCAGGGGTCCACGAGCAGTACTTC. Translating gives CASSPGVHEQYF.

The chain combines TRBV7-3 with TRBJ1-2; possibly TRBD1 for D (6 bases). Germline CDR1 and CDR2: SGHTA and FQGTGA. CDR3 length equals 14 residues. V was pared by 5 bases and J by 3 bases, with 13 bases between. The CDR3 region has the DNA TGTGCCAGCAGCCCACAGGGTTCTCACTATGGCTACACCTTC. It is translated as CASSPQGSHYGYTF. The full variable domain, completed using reference TRBV7-3 and TRBJ1-2, is GAGVSQTPSNKVTEKGKYVELRCDPISGHTALYWYRQSLGQGPEFLIYFQGTGAADDSGLPNDRFFAVRPEGSVSTLKIQRTERGDSAVYLCASSPQGSHYGYTFGSGTRLTVV.

J is TRBJ1-3 and V is TRBV7-5; TRBD1 reflects the table's D call only, with no check against the DNA. TRBV7-5 is a listed pseudogene. CDR3 length equals 16 residues. The CDR3 loop is CVRSNDRERVVNTIYF. CDR3 nucleotide sequence: TGTGTCAGAAGCAATGACAGGGAAAGGGTTGTAAACACCATATATTTT.

The chain links TRBV6-1 to TRBJ1-5, with D unresolved. Trimming stripped 4 bases from V and 2 bases from J, with 18 bases between. Germline loops: CDR1 MNHNS, CDR2 SASEGT. This CDR3 is built from 17 residues. The CDR3 nucleotides are TGTGCCAGCAGTGCGTCTCCGGGATCGTTCGGCAATCAGCCCCAGCATTTT. This codes for CASSASPGSFGNQPQHF.

The V gene is TRBV12-5, the J gene TRBJ1-2; tentative D call: TRBD1 (6 bases). The CDR3 length is 15 residues. The V end lost 2 bases, the J end lost 4 bases, and 14 bases lay between the germline ends. Looked up from germline, CDR1 is LGHNT and CDR2 is FRNRAP. CDR3 in amino acids: CASGLRGGAGYGYTF. As DNA, the CDR3 is TGTGCTAGTGGTTTGAGGGGGGGCGCGGGCTATGGCTACACCTTC.

This chain joins TRBV7-9 and TRBJ1-2, with TRBD1 matching 9 bases. The germline CDR1 and CDR2 sequences are SEHNR and FQNEAQ (reference sequence). This CDR3 contains 19 residues. V gave up 2 bases and J gave up 3 bases; unmatched junction bases: 16. In DNA, the CDR3 is TGTGCCAGCAGCTTATCGGTTCTTACATGGGACAGGGAACACTATGGCTACACCTTC. Protein product: CASSLSVLTWDREHYGYTF.

The CDR3 DNA follows: TGTGCCAGCAGCTCCCCAGGGGGCTACACCTTC. Protein product: CASSSPGGYTF. This chain joins TRBV7-9 and TRBJ1-2; D perhaps matches TRBD1 (5 bases). Germline CDR1 reads SEHNR; CDR2 reads FQNEAQ (reference sequence). The CDR3 runs 11 residues. V lost 4 bases to trimming and J lost 8 bases, with 8 bases between them.

The chain carries TRBV2 and TRBJ1-1, with a tentative D call TRBD1 (5 bases). Germline-derived CDR1 and CDR2 are SNHLY and FYNNEI. Trimming removed 2 bases from V and 5 bases from J, with 9 bases in between. The CDR3 runs 13 residues. CDR3 in DNA: TGTGCCAGCAGTGAACCAGGGAGGACTGAAGCTTTCTTT. Its protein product is CASSEPGRTEAFF.

The V gene is TRBV3-1 (or the pseudogene TRBV3-2), the J gene TRBJ1-4; D uncertain. V lost 1 base to trimming and J lost 5 bases, with 14 bases between them. This CDR3 region has 16 residues. CDR1 is LGHDT, CDR2 YNNKEL, per germline (reference sequence). The CDR3 region has the DNA TGTGCCAGCAGCCAAGTCTTTGGGCAGCCCAATGAAAAACTGTTTTTT. Translated, it gives CASSQVFGQPNEKLFF.

The V and J genes are TRBV28 and TRBJ1-2; D is uncertain. Looked up from germline, CDR1 is MDHEN and CDR2 is SYDVKM. There are 16 residues in the CDR3. V dropped 7 bases and J dropped 2 bases, with 20 bases sitting between them. CDR3 sequence reads: CASTSPSAGENYGYTF. CDR3 sequence (DNA): TGTGCCAGCACGTCCCCTTCTGCGGGCGAGAACTATGGCTACACCTTC.

The rearrangement joins TRBV6-5 to TRBJ2-3, with 7 bases fitting TRBD1. With V trimmed by 6 bases and J by 4 bases, 10 bases remained unmatched. Germline lookup yields CDR1 MNHEY and CDR2 SVGAGI. This CDR3 region has 15 residues. The CDR3 region has the DNA TGTGCCAGCAGCCGAGAGACAGGGTCGGCAGATACGCAGTATTTT. Its protein is CASSRETGSADTQYF.

The CDR3 reads CASNNFQETQYF. CDR3 nucleotides: TGTGCCAGCAATAACTTCCAAGAGACCCAGTACTTC. J is TRBJ2-5 and V is TRBV7-6, with D unresolved. Germline V CDR1 and CDR2: SGHVS, FNYEAQ. V dropped 7 bases and J dropped 1 base, with 7 bases sitting between them. The CDR3 loop spans 12 amino acids. Together with reference TRBV7-6 and TRBJ2-5, the CDR3 gives the full variable domain: GAGVSQSPRYKVTKRGQDVALRCDPISGHVSLYWYRQALGQGPEFLTYFNYEAQQDKSGLPNDRFSAERPEGSISTLTIQRTEQRDSAMYRCASNNFQETQYFGPGTRLLVL.

In nucleotides, the CDR3 is TGCGCCAGCAGCTTGGAAGGGGGGGGTCAGCCCCAGCATTTT. Protein: CASSLEGGGQPQHF. The rearrangement links TRBV5-1 to TRBJ1-5; TRBD1 might be the D (6 bases). CDR1 is SGHRS and CDR2 is YFSETQ in the germline V gene. The CDR3 covers 14 residues. V lost 0 bases to trimming and J lost 6 bases, with 10 bases between them.

The chain joins TRBV7-8 to TRBJ2-1; D ambiguous. V was trimmed by 1 base and J by 6 bases, leaving 10 bases between them. Germline V lookup: CDR1 SGHVS, CDR2 FQNEAQ. The CDR3 is 14 amino acids. The CDR3 loop reads CASSLGFNFNEQFF. As DNA, the CDR3 is TGTGCCAGCAGCTTAGGATTCAATTTCAATGAGCAGTTCTTC.

V gene TRBV28 combines with J gene TRBJ1-4; D is ambiguous. Deletions cut 11 bases from V and 3 bases from J, with 13 bases between. The germline CDR1 and CDR2 sequences are MDHEN and SYDVKM. CDR3 length: 13 residues. The CDR3: CAGSGSPNEKLFF. CDR3 bases: TGTGCCGGGTCCGGGTCACCTAATGAAAAACTGTTTTTT.

The genes are TRBV6-5 and TRBJ1-2; TRBD1 matches 8 bases. The CDR3 loop spans 15 amino acids. V was clipped by 4 bases and J by 2 bases; unmatched bases: 6. From germline, CDR1 is MNHEY and CDR2 SVGAGI. CDR3 in amino acids: CASSSPDRENYGYTF. For the CDR3, the DNA is TGTGCCAGCAGTTCCCCGGACAGGGAGAACTATGGCTACACCTTC.

Only one count was recorded for this clone. The chain has TRBV19 and TRBJ2-1, with D perhaps TRBD1 or TRBD2 (5 bases each). This CDR3 is 15 amino acids long. Germline V gives CDR1 LNHDA, CDR2 SQIVND (reference sequence). V was clipped by 3 bases and J by 3 bases, with 12 bases between them. In DNA form, the CDR3 reads TGTGCCAGTAGTATCGGGGCTAGTAGCTACAATGAGCAGTTCTTC. Translation: CASSIGASSYNEQFF.

J is TRBJ2-5 and V is TRBV5-1; the D is unclear. V was cut by 0 bases and J by 2 bases, with 8 bases left in between. The CDR3 has 14 amino acids. Germline values: CDR1 SGHRS, CDR2 YFSETQ. CDR3 coding DNA: TGCGCCAGCAGCTTGGGCGGATATCAAGAGACCCAGTACTTC. Protein: CASSLGGYQETQYF.